Listed here are 25 T cell receptor beta chains from one sample, sequenced in a study of metastatic and nonmetastatic thyroid tumors. Among the patients, none had received any treatment before thyroid surgery. With MiXCR, TCRdb reprocessed the PCR reads. The sample lists about 93,000 clones, around 7.8% occurring once. The material sequenced was blood. The receptors derive from a female donor with papillary thyroid cancer or a benign thyroid nodule (not recorded which). Some clones in this sample may be carry-over from other donors' samples.

This clone was recorded at least ten times. This chain links TRBV30 with TRBJ1-6; D may be TRBD1 (5 bases). The CDR3 is made up of 15 amino acids. Germline-derived CDR1 and CDR2 are GTSNPN and SVGIG (reference sequence). The germline V and J ends were trimmed by 3 bases and 6 bases, with 15 bases remaining between them. CDR3 sequence (DNA): TGTGCCTGGAGCAAACCGGGACGGTTTAATTCACCCCTCCACTTT. It encodes CAWSKPGRFNSPLHF.

This clone was counted at least ten times. The chain couples TRBV7-2 to TRBJ2-2, with D perhaps matching TRBD2 (6 bases). V was shortened by 6 bases and J by 8 bases, with 13 bases between the two germline ends. Germline CDR1 and CDR2: SGHTA and FQGNSA. The CDR3 covers 13 residues. The CDR3: CASRSAGRGELFF. As DNA, the CDR3 is TGTGCCAGCAGGAGTGCGGGACGGGGGGAGCTGTTTTTT.

This clone was seen more than once but under ten times. The V call is TRBV7-3, the J call TRBJ2-3; TRBD2 agrees at 11 bases. The J segment lost 11 bases and the V segment lost 5 bases, leaving 12 bases of the junction unmatched. The CDR3 loop spans 15 amino acids. CDR1 and CDR2 from the germline V gene are SGHTA and FQGTGA. CDR3 loop: CASSVTSGSSGMQYF. Written as DNA, the CDR3 is TGTGCCAGCAGCGTCACTAGCGGGAGCTCGGGAATGCAGTATTTT.

This clone was recorded many times. V and J are TRBV20-1 and TRBJ1-2; unclear D gene. Germline values: CDR1 DFQATT, CDR2 SNEGSKA (reference sequence). V was shortened by 4 bases and J by 8 bases, with 17 bases between the two germline ends. The CDR3 is 13 residues long. The CDR3 bases are TGCAGTGCTACGCCCGGTCCCGTTGGGGGCTACACCTTC. Translation: CSATPGPVGGYTF.

This clone was detected a few times. Just one base apart from a much larger clone, this may be a read error. The V call is TRBV19, the J call TRBJ2-5; TRBD1 agrees at 9 bases. The CDR3 extends over 14 amino acids. Germline loops: CDR1 LNHDA, CDR2 SQIVND (reference sequence). The trim removed 6 bases at V and 5 bases at J, leaving 7 bases unmatched. The CDR3 protein is CASSWTGVEETQYF. The CDR3 bases are TGTGCCAGTAGCTGGACAGGGGTTGAGGAGACCCAGTACTTC.

This clone was detected ten times or more. The CDR3 region has the DNA TGTGCCACCAGTGGGGCAGGTCGTGAATACGAGCAGTACTTC. It is translated as CATSGAGREYEQYF. The chain employs TRBV24-1 and TRBJ2-7, with D hard to call. Trimming took 5 bases from V and 4 from J, leaving 14 bases between them. This CDR3 spans 14 amino acids. Germline CDR1 and CDR2: KGHDR and SFDVKD.

A note on this clone: At one of its ends the junction is not consistent with the germline gene, which may arise from a read error. Other DNA sequences in the sample encode the same CDR3. V usage is TRBV9 and J usage is TRBJ1-1; D may be TRBD1 (5 bases). CDR3 length equals 16 residues. CDR1 is SGDLS, CDR2 YYNGEE, per germline. The CDR3 sequence: CASSGGTPNMNTGAFF. CDR3 nucleotide sequence: TGTGCCAGCAGCGGAGGGACCCCAAATATGAACACTGGAGCTTTCTTT.

This clone was seen at least ten times. The sample has other DNA sequences that encode this CDR3 too. The chain is built from TRBV4-1 and TRBJ2-7, with 8 bases matching TRBD2. From germline, CDR1 is MGHRA and CDR2 YSYEKL. The CDR3 extends over 15 amino acids. V trimming: 4 bases; J trimming: 6 bases; junction bases outside the gene matches: 11. This CDR3 is CASSPGGGAIAEQYF. The DNA of the CDR3 is TGCGCCAGCAGCCCCGGGGGGGGCGCGATCGCCGAGCAGTACTTC.

This clone was recorded at least ten times. The CDR3 nucleotides read TGCAGTGCTAGGTTACTAGCGGGCCAAGAGACCCAGTACTTC. Encoded protein: CSARLLAGQETQYF. The V call is TRBV20-1, the J call TRBJ2-5; 9 bases map to TRBD2. Germline V lookup: CDR1 DFQATT, CDR2 SNEGSKA (reference sequence). This CDR3 has 14 amino acids. V lost 3 bases to trimming and J lost 1 base; unmatched junction nucleotides: 3.

This clone showed up just a few times. The chain uses TRBV11-1 and TRBJ1-5, with 7 nucleotides matching TRBD1. CDR1 SGHAT and CDR2 FQDESV come from the germline V gene (reference sequence). This CDR3 has 19 amino acids. V shed 5 bases, J shed 0 bases, and the junction held 16 bases outside the gene matches. CDR3 region: CASSPPPDRVGYSNQPQHF. CDR3 bases: TGTGCCAGCAGCCCCCCACCCGACAGGGTCGGCTATAGCAATCAGCCCCAGCATTTT.

The chain has TRBV2 and TRBJ2-5; 9 bases map to TRBD2. The germline gives CDR1 SNHLY, CDR2 FYNNEI. Trimming took 10 bases from V and 5 from J; bases not matched to a gene: 14. The CDR3 contains 15 residues. CDR3 coding DNA: TGTGCCAACAGGGTAGCGGGGGCATTGGGGGAGACCCAGTACTTC. It codes for CANRVAGALGETQYF. The variable domain in full, with the rest retrieved from reference TRBV2 and TRBJ2-5, is EPEVTQTPSHQVTQMGQEVILRCVPISNHLYFYWYRQILGQKVEFLVSFYNNEISEKSEIFDDQFSVERPDGSNFTLKIRSTKLEDSAMYFCANRVAGALGETQYFGPGTRLLVL.

This clone was seen many times. The rearrangement uses TRBV6-1 and TRBJ2-7, with D maybe TRBD1 (5 bases). The CDR3 is 14 amino acids. Germline CDR1 reads MNHNS; CDR2 reads SASEGT. The ends were cut back, 1 base at V and 4 bases at J, with 11 bases in the middle. The CDR3 loop reads CASSEGDSMYEQYF. The CDR3 nucleotides read TGTGCCAGCAGTGAAGGAGACAGTATGTACGAGCAGTACTTC.

This clone was seen ten or more times. The J gene is TRBJ1-5, the V gene TRBV28; no clear D gene. Trimming took 7 bases from V and 5 from J, leaving 9 bases between them. CDR1 is MDHEN and CDR2 is SYDVKM in the germline V gene. The CDR3 is 12 amino acids. Written as DNA, the CDR3 is TGTGCCAGCAATCTACAAGATCAGCCCCAGCATTTT. Translation gives CASNLQDQPQHF.

The chain uses TRBV14 and TRBJ1-1; D remains unclear. The CDR3 has 13 residues. Germline V gene data show CDR1 as SGHDN and CDR2 as FVKESK. Trimming shortened V by 2 bases and J by 6 bases, and 10 bases separated the two germline ends. This chain's CDR3 is CASSQLVGSEAFF. The CDR3 nucleotides read TGTGCCAGCAGCCAACTGGTGGGCTCTGAAGCTTTCTTT.

At least ten counts were recorded for this clone. This rearrangement joins TRBV5-1 to TRBJ2-3; the match to TRBD1 covers 9 bases. The CDR3 is 15 amino acids. J lost 6 bases, V lost 2 bases, and 7 bases had no gene match. Germline-derived CDR1 and CDR2 are SGHRS and YFSETQ. The CDR3 DNA reads as TGCGCCAGCAGCTTACCGGGACAGGGCGGGGATACGCAGTATTTT. As protein: CASSLPGQGGDTQYF. The full variable domain, in which reference TRBV5-1 and TRBJ2-3 provide the parts outside the CDR3, is KAGVTQTPRYLIKTRGQQVTLSCSPISGHRSVSWYQQTPGQGLQFLFEYFSETQRNKGNFPGRFSGRQFSNSRSEMNVSTLELGDSALYLCASSLPGQGGDTQYFGPGTRLTVL.

This clone came up many times. V usage is TRBV27 and J usage is TRBJ1-5; tentatively, D is TRBD1 (5 bases). V shed 5 bases and J shed 2 bases, with 16 bases lying between them. This CDR3 is 16 amino acids long. Germline V CDR1 and CDR2: MNHEY, SMNVEV (reference sequence). The CDR3 sequence: CASSPLGGTRNQPQHF. CDR3 coding DNA: TGTGCCAGCAGTCCCCTAGGAGGGACGCGCAATCAGCCCCAGCATTTT.

This clone was detected ten times or more. J is TRBJ2-7 and V is TRBV6-1, with TRBD2 matching over 7 bases. There are 15 residues in the CDR3. The J segment lost 4 bases and the V segment lost 6 bases, leaving 12 bases of the junction unmatched. Germline CDR1 MNHNS, CDR2 SASEGT. The CDR3 region is CASSTPGEGKYEQYF. The CDR3, as DNA: TGTGCCAGCAGCACCCCGGGGGAGGGGAAGTACGAGCAGTACTTC.

This clone was counted at least ten times. The chain uses TRBV30 and TRBJ2-7; D gene unclear. The CDR3 totals 13 residues. In germline, CDR1 is GTSNPN, CDR2 SVGIG (reference sequence). V lost 5 bases and J lost 6, with 17 bases in between. CDR3 coding DNA: TGTGCCTGGGCCGGAAGTAGGTTCCGCGAGCAGTACTTC. Translation: CAWAGSRFREQYF. Drawing the rest from reference TRBV30 and TRBJ2-7, the complete variable domain is SQTIHQWPATLVQPVGSPLSLECTVEGTSNPNLYWYRQAAGRGLQLLFYSVGIGQISSEVPQNLSASRPQDRQFILSSKKLLLSDSGFYLCAWAGSRFREQYFGPGTRLTVT.

As to this clone: A much more abundant neighbour one base away suggests this may be a read error. The chain couples TRBV2 to TRBJ1-5; 7 nucleotides line up with TRBD1. Germline V gene data show CDR1 as SNHLY and CDR2 as FYNNEI. J lost 4 bases, V lost 10 bases, and 13 bases had no gene match. The CDR3 has 15 amino acids. The CDR3 region is CANTYGDSANQPQHF. The CDR3 DNA is TGTGCCAACACCTACGGGGACAGCGCTAATCAGCCCCAGCATTTT.

This clone has a handful of counts. The chain joins TRBV10-3 to TRBJ1-1, with 11 bases identical to TRBD1. From germline, CDR1 is ENHRY and CDR2 SYGVKD. The CDR3 totals 15 residues. J gave up 5 bases and V 7 bases, and 9 bases lay outside the gene matches. Written as DNA, the CDR3 is TGTGCCATCACCGACTGGGACAGGGGGATTACTGAAGCTTTCTTT. It yields the protein CAITDWDRGITEAFF.

This clone was detected ten times or more. V usage is TRBV6-1 and J usage is TRBJ1-1; D is uncertain. V was clipped by 7 bases and J by 7 bases, with 19 bases between them. The CDR3 runs 14 residues. CDR1 is MNHNS, CDR2 SASEGT, per germline. The CDR3 loop reads CASTSGTRTDEAFF. CDR3 bases: TGTGCCAGCACCTCCGGAACTAGGACGGATGAAGCTTTCTTT.

This sequence joins TRBV5-1 and TRBJ1-1; the D is unclear. Germline loops: CDR1 SGHRS, CDR2 YFSETQ. Deletions cut 3 bases from V and 0 bases from J, with 15 bases between. This CDR3 is 16 amino acids long. This CDR3 is CASSYTPSTLNTEAFF. Written as DNA, the CDR3 is TGCGCCAGCAGCTATACCCCATCCACCCTGAACACTGAAGCTTTCTTT.

This clone has ten or more counts. This chain connects TRBV6-2 or TRBV6-3 to TRBJ1-6; D gene ambiguous. Trimming shortened V by 7 bases and J by 1 base, and 5 bases separated the two germline ends. Looked up from germline, CDR1 is MNHEY and CDR2 is SVGEGT. The CDR3 has 13 amino acids. CDR3 residues: CASMESYNSPLHF. In DNA, the CDR3 is TGTGCCAGCATGGAGTCCTATAATTCACCCCTCCACTTT.

This clone has a count of ten or more. The chain carries TRBV9 and TRBJ2-3; 11 nucleotides line up with TRBD2. The V gene's germline CDR1 is SGDLS and CDR2 YYNGEE. This CDR3 has 16 residues. V gave up 3 bases and J gave up 2 bases; unmatched junction bases: 5. The CDR3 region is CASSGGTSGLTDTQYF. In DNA, the CDR3 is TGTGCCAGCAGCGGAGGGACTAGCGGCCTCACAGATACGCAGTATTTT.

The CDR3 sequence is CSVEGGGGNTIYF. The CDR3 DNA reads as TGCAGCGTTGAAGGCGGGGGAGGAAACACCATATATTTT. The chain employs TRBV29-1 and TRBJ1-3; TRBD1 might be the D (5 bases). Looked up from germline, CDR1 is SQVTM and CDR2 is ANQGSEA. The V gene lost 1 base and the J gene lost 4 bases, with 8 bases spanning the gap. This CDR3 is 13 amino acids long. The entire variable domain, with the rest obtained from reference TRBV29-1 and TRBJ1-3, is as follows: SAVISQKPSRDICQRGTSLTIQCQVDSQVTMMFWYRQQPGQSLTLIATANQGSEATYESGFVIDKFPISRPNLTFSTLTVSNMSPEDSSIYLCSVEGGGGNTIYFGEGSWLTVV.